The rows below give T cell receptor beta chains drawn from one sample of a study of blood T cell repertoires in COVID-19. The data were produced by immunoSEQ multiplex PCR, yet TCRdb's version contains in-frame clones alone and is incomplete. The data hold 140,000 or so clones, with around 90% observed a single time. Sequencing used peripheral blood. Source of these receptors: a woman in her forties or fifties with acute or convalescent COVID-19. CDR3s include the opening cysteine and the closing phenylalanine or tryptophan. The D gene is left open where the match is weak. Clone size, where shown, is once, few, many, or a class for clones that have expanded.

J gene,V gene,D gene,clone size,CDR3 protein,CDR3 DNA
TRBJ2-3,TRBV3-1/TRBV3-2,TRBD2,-,CASSPGGLAGAVDTQYF,TGTGCCAGCAGCCCAGGGGGGCTAGCGGGGGCCGTTGATACGCAGTATTTT
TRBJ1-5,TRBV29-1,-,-,CSVSGVGNQPQHF,TGCAGCGTGTCGGGGGTTGGCAATCAGCCCCAGCATTTT
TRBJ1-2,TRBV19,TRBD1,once,CASSTNADRINYGYTF,TGTGCCAGTAGCACCAATGCGGACAGGATTAACTATGGCTACACCTTC
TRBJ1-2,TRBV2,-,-,CASSGQGGFYGYTF,TGTGCCAGCAGTGGCCAGGGAGGCTTCTATGGCTACACCTTC
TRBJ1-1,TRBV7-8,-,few,CASSLRGRTEAFF,TGTGCCAGCAGCTTAAGAGGTCGGACTGAAGCTTTCTTT
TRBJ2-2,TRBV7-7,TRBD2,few,CAFGGVTGELFF,TGTGCCTTTGGGGGGGTCACCGGGGAGCTGTTTTTT
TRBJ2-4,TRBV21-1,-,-,CASSLGAAKNIQYF,TGTGCCAGCAGCTTGGGGGCTGCCAAAAACATTCAGTACTTC
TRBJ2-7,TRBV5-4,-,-,CASSLGGPLYEQYF,TGTGCCAGCAGCTTGGGGGGCCCCCTCTACGAGCAGTACTTC
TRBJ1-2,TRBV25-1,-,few,CASSEPGNDYGYTF,TGTGCCAGCAGTGAGCCCGGGAACGACTATGGCTACACCTTC
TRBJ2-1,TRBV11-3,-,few,CASSPRSRGNNEQFF,TGTGCCAGCAGCCCCCGGTCCCGAGGGAACAATGAGCAGTTCTTC
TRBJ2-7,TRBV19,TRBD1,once,CASSIGDRDYEQYF,TGTGCCAGTAGTATCGGGGACAGGGACTACGAGCAGTACTTC
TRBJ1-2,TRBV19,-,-,CASSMVAQTRYGYTF,TGTGCCAGTAGTATGGTAGCCCAGACCCGATATGGCTACACCTTC
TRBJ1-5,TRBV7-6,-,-,CASSLSSNQPQHF,TGTGCCAGCAGCTTATCATCAAATCAGCCCCAGCATTTT
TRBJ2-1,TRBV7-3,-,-,CASSLNPGQSSYNEQFF,TGTGCCAGCAGCTTAAACCCAGGGCAAAGCTCCTACAATGAGCAGTTCTTC
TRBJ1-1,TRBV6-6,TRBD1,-,CASRHSTGANTEAFF,TGTGCCAGCAGGCACTCGACAGGGGCGAACACTGAAGCTTTCTTT
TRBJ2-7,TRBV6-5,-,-,CASSYLARGPEQYF,TGTGCCAGCAGTTACCTGGCCAGGGGACCCGAGCAGTACTTC
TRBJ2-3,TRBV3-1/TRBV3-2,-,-,CASSSDFTDTQYF,TGTGCCAGCAGCTCGGACTTCACAGATACGCAGTATTTT
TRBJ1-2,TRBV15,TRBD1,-,CATSRDVGQRGYTF,TGTGCCACCAGCAGAGATGTGGGACAGAGAGGCTACACCTTC